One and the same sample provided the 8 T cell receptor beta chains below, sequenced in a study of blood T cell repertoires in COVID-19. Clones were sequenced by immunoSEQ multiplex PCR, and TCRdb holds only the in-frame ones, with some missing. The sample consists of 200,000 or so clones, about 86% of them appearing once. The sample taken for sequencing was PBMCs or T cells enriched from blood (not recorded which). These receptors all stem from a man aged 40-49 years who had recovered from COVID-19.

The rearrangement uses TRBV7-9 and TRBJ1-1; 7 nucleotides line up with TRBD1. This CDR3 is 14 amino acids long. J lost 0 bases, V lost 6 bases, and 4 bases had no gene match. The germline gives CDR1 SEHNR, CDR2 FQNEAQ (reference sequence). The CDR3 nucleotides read TGTGCCAGCAGGCTGGGACAGCTGAACACTGAAGCTTTCTTT. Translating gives CASRLGQLNTEAFF. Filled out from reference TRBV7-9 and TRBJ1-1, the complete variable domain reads DTGVSQNPRHKITKRGQNVTFRCDPISEHNRLYWYRQTLGQGPEFLTYFQNEAQLEKSRLLSDRFSAERPKGSFSTLEIQRTEQGDSAMYLCASRLGQLNTEAFFGQGTRLTVV.

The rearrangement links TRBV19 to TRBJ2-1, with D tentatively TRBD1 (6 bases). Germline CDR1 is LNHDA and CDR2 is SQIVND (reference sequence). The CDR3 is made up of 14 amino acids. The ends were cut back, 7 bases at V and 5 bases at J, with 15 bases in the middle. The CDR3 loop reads CASTLVGGHNEQFF. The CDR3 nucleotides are TGTGCCAGTACCCTCGTTGGGGGCCACAATGAGCAGTTCTTC.

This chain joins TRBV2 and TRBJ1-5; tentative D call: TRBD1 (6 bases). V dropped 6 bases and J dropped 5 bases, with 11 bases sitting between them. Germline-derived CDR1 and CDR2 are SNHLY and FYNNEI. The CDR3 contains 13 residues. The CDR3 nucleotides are TGTGCCAGCAGGGGACAATCTTATCAGCCCCAGCATTTT. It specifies CASRGQSYQPQHF.

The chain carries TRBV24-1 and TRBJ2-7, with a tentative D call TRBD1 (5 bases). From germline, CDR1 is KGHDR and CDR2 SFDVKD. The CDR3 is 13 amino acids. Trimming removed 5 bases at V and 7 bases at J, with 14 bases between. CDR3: CATSVPGSGEQYF. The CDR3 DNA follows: TGTGCCACCAGTGTTCCAGGGTCGGGTGAGCAGTACTTC.

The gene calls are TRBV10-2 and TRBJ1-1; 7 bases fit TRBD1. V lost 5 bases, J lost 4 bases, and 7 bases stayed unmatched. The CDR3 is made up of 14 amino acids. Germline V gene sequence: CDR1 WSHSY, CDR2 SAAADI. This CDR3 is CASSFGQATTEAFF. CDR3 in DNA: TGCGCCAGCAGTTTTGGACAGGCAACCACTGAAGCTTTCTTT.

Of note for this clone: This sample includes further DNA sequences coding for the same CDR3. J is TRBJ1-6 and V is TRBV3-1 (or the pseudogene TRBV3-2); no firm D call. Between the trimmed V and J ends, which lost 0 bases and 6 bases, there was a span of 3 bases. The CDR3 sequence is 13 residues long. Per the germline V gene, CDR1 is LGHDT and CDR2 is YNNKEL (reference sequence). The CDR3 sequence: CASSQDSNSPLHF. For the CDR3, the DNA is TGTGCCAGCAGCCAAGACAGTAATTCACCCCTCCACTTT.

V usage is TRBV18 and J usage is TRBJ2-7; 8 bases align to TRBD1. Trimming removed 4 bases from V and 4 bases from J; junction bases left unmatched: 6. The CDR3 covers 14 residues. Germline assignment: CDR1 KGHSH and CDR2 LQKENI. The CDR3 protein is CASSQGQGQYEQYF. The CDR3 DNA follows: TGTGCCAGCTCACAAGGACAGGGTCAGTACGAGCAGTACTTC.

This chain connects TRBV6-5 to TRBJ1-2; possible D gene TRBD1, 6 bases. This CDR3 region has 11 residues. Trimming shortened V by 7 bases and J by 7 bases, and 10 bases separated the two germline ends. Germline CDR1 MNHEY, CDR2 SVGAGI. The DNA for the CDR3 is TGTGCCAGCACAGAGACAGGTGGCTACACCTTC. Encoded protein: CASTETGGYTF.